The TCR beta chain under discussion was sequenced for a study of PD-L1 blockade in urothelial cancer. Sequencing used immunoSEQ multiplex PCR; TCRdb keeps in-frame clones, though not all of them. The table records about 72,000 clones, roughly 86% of them present only once. This clone was observed a single time. Stated time point: pretreatment peripheral blood. The sequence was obtained from a man aged 55 to 70 with urothelial cancer. Material: PBMCs, obtained around atezolizumab (anti-PD-L1) treatment.

The CDR3 DNA follows: TGTGCCAGCTCACCCGGCAGGAACAACTATGGCTACACCTTC. Translating gives CASSPGRNNYGYTF. The rearrangement links TRBV18 to TRBJ1-2; D is unclear. CDR1 and CDR2 (germline): KGHSH, LQKENI. The CDR3 spans 14 residues. The V gene lost 3 bases and the J gene lost 2 bases, with 10 bases spanning the gap.